This TCR beta chain was recovered during a study of CD8 T cells in Susac syndrome. Trimming at V came to 4 bases and at J to 5 bases, leaving 6 bases not matched to a gene. The CDR3 consists of 14 residues. Germline assignment: CDR1 PRHDT and CDR2 FYEKMQ (reference sequence). This clonotype was found once. An input of about 0.5 to 1 ug of RNA was subjected to reverse transcription using random hexamers. Multiplex PCR with immunoSEQ amplified the TCR beta CDR3 across 54 Vbeta and 13 Jbeta. Using its own MiXCR run on the immunoSEQ multiplex PCR reads, TCRdb lists one record per CDR3 protein. This table holds under 200,000 distinct CDR3 sequences, around 95% found once. Sequencing of TCR beta drew on CD8+ and CD4+ T cells from blood. Relapsing-remitting disease, either stable or active, was present in the treatment-naive patients who were the multiple sclerosis controls. In contrast to the negatively isolated CD8+ and CD4+ T cells, TEMRA cells were FACS-enriched.

The rearrangement uses TRBV13 and TRBJ2-7, with 9 bases matching TRBD1. Input material: CD8+ T cells from PBMCs. This sequence was found in a human donor with multiple sclerosis. CDR3 in amino acids: CASSSRTGVNEQYF. CDR3 bases: TGTGCCAGCAGCTCTCGGACAGGGGTGAACGAGCAGTACTTC.